The 27 T cell receptor beta chains below were found in one sample sequenced in a study of circulating CD8 cells and anti-PD-1 response in melanoma. TCR libraries were prepared from around 15 ng of total RNA with the QIAseq Immune Repertoire TCR panel. One entry per CDR3 protein results from TCRdb running MiXCR on the reads. The top ten hold nearly 15% of the sample, which has about 610 distinct CDR3 sequences, 3.5% to 4% seen once. Four subsets defined by PD-1 and/or TIGIT were sorted from live CD3+CD8+TCRalphabeta+ cells. The sequences come from CD8+ T cells from PBMCs, collected at baseline or after one month of anti-PD-1 therapy (not recorded which). The receptors stem from a human donor with melanoma.

In DNA form, the CDR3 reads TGTGCCAGTAGTATTAACCATTGGGAAAATGAGCAGTTCTTC. Translating it yields CASSINHWENEQFF. The rearrangement links TRBV19 to TRBJ2-1; D is unresolved. This CDR3 is built from 14 residues. V lost 3 bases and J 7 bases, leaving 13 bases between the germline ends. Germline values: CDR1 LNHDA, CDR2 SQIVND (reference sequence).

Within the sample, this clonotype is large. This chain links TRBV2 with TRBJ2-5; D is ambiguous. Germline values: CDR1 SNHLY, CDR2 FYNNEI. Trimming stripped 6 bases from V and 5 bases from J, with 13 bases between. The CDR3 runs to 13 residues. The DNA of the CDR3 is TGTGCCAGCAGCGGAGCAGCTCGGGAGACCCAGTACTTC. This gives the protein CASSGAARETQYF.

In its sample, this clonotype ranks as large. The chain couples TRBV3-1 to TRBJ2-7; 7 bases agree with TRBD1. The CDR3 totals 16 residues. Looked up from germline, CDR1 is LGHDT and CDR2 is YNNKEL (reference sequence). V shed 0 bases and J 1 base; nucleotides not matched to a gene: 6. The chain's CDR3 is CASSQDTTGQSYEQYF. CDR3 in DNA: TGTGCCAGCAGCCAAGACACGACAGGGCAATCCTACGAGCAGTACTTC.

Sample share makes this clonotype large. This chain connects TRBV28 to TRBJ2-4; D is ambiguous. This CDR3 region has 14 residues. The germline V gene encodes CDR1 MDHEN and CDR2 SYDVKM. The germline V and J ends were trimmed by 10 bases and 3 bases, with 16 bases remaining between them. In nucleotides, the CDR3 is TGTGCCACCAGAAGGGCCCTAGTCAAAAACATTCAGTACTTC. Translation gives CATRRALVKNIQYF.

This clonotype is labeled as medium-sized. The chain carries TRBV29-1 and TRBJ2-2; TRBD1 or TRBD2 may be the D gene (5 bases each). Germline-derived CDR1 and CDR2 are SQVTM and ANQGSEA. With 7 bases removed from V and 1 base from J, the gap between germline ends came to 19 bases. This CDR3 contains 16 residues. The CDR3 nucleotides are TGCAGCGCCCAAGGGACGGACGGAGGGAACACCGGGGAGCTGTTTTTT. Translation gives CSAQGTDGGNTGELFF.

Relative to its sample, this clonotype is medium-sized (0.01 to 0.1%). This chain uses TRBV5-5 with TRBJ2-7, with D maybe TRBD2 (6 bases). CDR1 is SGHKS, CDR2 YYEKEE, per germline (reference sequence). Trimming left V 4 bases short and J 3 bases short, with 14 bases between. The CDR3 contains 14 residues. In DNA form, the CDR3 reads TGTGCCAGCAGCAACCGGGAGATTCTCTACGAGCAGTACTTC. It is translated as CASSNREILYEQYF. The whole variable domain, remainder taken from reference TRBV5-5 and TRBJ2-7, is DAGVTQSPTHLIKTRGQQVTLRCSPISGHKSVSWYQQVLGQGPQFIFQYYEKEERGRGNFPDRFSARQFPNYSSELNVNALLLGDSALYLCASSNREILYEQYFGPGTRLTVT.

This clonotype rates as medium-sized (0.01 to 0.1%). The chain has TRBV20-1 and TRBJ2-3, with 11 bases identical to TRBD2. The CDR3 consists of 16 residues. Germline trimming cut 4 bases from V and 2 bases from J; bases unmatched to any gene: 8. Germline-derived CDR1 and CDR2 are DFQATT and SNEGSKA (reference sequence). In DNA form, the CDR3 reads TGCAGTGCTAACACTCCTAGCGGGGGGCTCACAGATACGCAGTATTTT. Its protein product is CSANTPSGGLTDTQYF.

This clonotype is labeled as large. The chain is built from TRBV29-1 and TRBJ2-7; 8 bases map to TRBD2. Per germline, CDR1 SQVTM and CDR2 ANQGSEA. The CDR3 covers 14 residues. J lost 0 bases, V lost 7 bases, and 8 bases had no gene match. CDR3 residues: CSARAGGASYEQYF. The CDR3 bases are TGCAGCGCCCGGGCCGGGGGGGCCTCCTACGAGCAGTACTTC.

This clonotype is judged large (0.1 to 1%). J is TRBJ1-6 and V is TRBV27; maybe TRBD1 (5 bases). CDR3 size: 14 residues. Germline V gene data show CDR1 as MNHEY and CDR2 as SMNVEV (reference sequence). The V end was cut by 6 bases, the J end by 6 bases, with 12 bases between. The CDR3 nucleotides are TGTGCCAGCAGCCTAACCGGGACTAATTCACCCCTCCACTTT. Translation: CASSLTGTNSPLHF.

This clonotype is judged large. The chain employs TRBV10-3 and TRBJ2-5; D might be TRBD1 or TRBD2, each matching 5 bases. From germline, CDR1 is ENHRY and CDR2 SYGVKD. V was cut by 6 bases and J by 4 bases, with 12 bases left in between. The CDR3 length is 13 residues. For the CDR3, the DNA is TGTGCCATCAGCGGGACGGCCGGAGAGACCCAGTACTTC. It translates to CAISGTAGETQYF.

By share of the sample, this clonotype is large (0.1 to 1%). This chain links TRBV9 with TRBJ2-3; 8 positions match TRBD2. The CDR3 spans 14 residues. The V gene end was trimmed by 3 bases and the J gene end by 4 bases; junction bases not matched to a gene: 4. In germline, CDR1 is SGDLS, CDR2 YYNGEE. CDR3 DNA sequence: TGTGCCAGCAGCGCGGGCGGGGGGCCAGATACGCAGTATTTT. Amino acid sequence: CASSAGGGPDTQYF.

This clonotype is termed medium-sized (0.01 to 0.1%). The CDR3 sequence: CASSEDRPLDNEQFF. CDR3 bases: TGTGCCAGTAGTGAAGACAGGCCACTTGACAATGAGCAGTTCTTC. This chain uses TRBV19 with TRBJ2-1, with D possibly matching TRBD1 (6 bases). Germline V gene lookup returns CDR1 LNHDA and CDR2 SQIVND (reference sequence). V lost 5 bases, J lost 5 bases, and 16 bases lay in between. The CDR3 loop spans 15 amino acids.

The chain links TRBV30 to TRBJ2-7; D possibly corresponds to TRBD1 (6 bases). Trimming stripped 4 bases from V and 5 bases from J, with 15 bases between. Germline V gene lookup returns CDR1 GTSNPN and CDR2 SVGIG (reference sequence). This CDR3 has 13 residues. CDR3 DNA sequence: TGTGCCTGGACAGGGGCGGTGTCCCACGAGCAGTACTTC. This sequence encodes CAWTGAVSHEQYF.

This clonotype qualifies as large. This chain uses TRBV27 with TRBJ1-2, with a possible D match to TRBD1 (5 bases). V shed 5 bases and J shed 8 bases, with 24 bases lying between them. CDR1 is MNHEY, CDR2 SMNVEV, per germline (reference sequence). The CDR3 extends over 16 amino acids. The CDR3 DNA is TGTGCCAGCAGTCCCTACCCGATGAGGGGACCGAGAGGCTACACCTTC. It is translated as CASSPYPMRGPRGYTF.

In this sample, this clonotype is large (0.1 to 1%). The chain combines TRBV4-1 with TRBJ2-2; D may be TRBD1 (6 bases). This CDR3 has 15 amino acids. The V gene lost 4 bases and the J gene lost 7 bases, with 16 bases spanning the gap. CDR1 is MGHRA and CDR2 is YSYEKL in the germline V gene. CDR3: CASSLRGTTDGELFF. The CDR3 coding sequence is TGCGCCAGCAGCCTTCGTGGGACAACCGACGGGGAGCTGTTTTTT.

This clonotype is medium-sized within its sample. This chain uses TRBV19 with TRBJ1-1, with a weak D call TRBD1 (5 bases). Germline values: CDR1 LNHDA, CDR2 SQIVND (reference sequence). Deletions cut 6 bases from V and 4 bases from J, with 15 bases between. The CDR3 has 14 amino acids. The CDR3: CASSLGETGTEAFF. For the CDR3, the DNA is TGTGCCAGTAGCCTAGGGGAGACGGGCACTGAAGCTTTCTTT. Full variable domain (missing parts from reference TRBV19 and TRBJ1-1): DGGITQSPKYLFRKEGQNVTLSCEQNLNHDAMYWYRQDPGQGLRLIYYSQIVNDFQKGDIAEGYSVSREKKESFPLTVTSAQKNPTAFYLCASSLGETGTEAFFGQGTRLTVV.

About this clonotype: No DNA is shown, since the ends of the CDR3 on it are uncertain; the CDR3 is the one TCRdb lists. This rearrangement joins TRBV21-1 to TRBJ2-1; TRBD1, the D gene given by the table, was not confirmed from the DNA. TRBV21-1 counts as a pseudogene. The length of the CDR3 is 13 amino acids, counting both ends. The CDR3 sequence: CGDWGQGANEQFF.

This clonotype is labeled large. This chain uses TRBV5-6 with TRBJ1-2; 9 bases match TRBD1. The CDR3 sequence is 15 residues long. Germline V CDR1 and CDR2: SGHDT, YYEEEE. V was pared by 4 bases and J by 8 bases, with 12 bases of the junction left unmatched. The CDR3 DNA reads as TGTGCCAGCAGCCCCAAGACAGGGGGAATTGGAGGCTACACCTTC. It translates to CASSPKTGGIGGYTF.

This clonotype is categorized as large. The V and J genes are TRBV3-2 and TRBJ2-3; the table calls TRBD2, which could not be checked here. TRBV3-2 is noted as a pseudogene. CDR3 size: 16 residues. The CDR3 reads CASSQGLAGSTDTQYF. CDR3 bases: TGTGCCAGCAGCCAAGGACTAGCGGGTAGCACAGATACGCAGTATTTT.

This clonotype is labeled medium-sized. The V call is TRBV20-1, the J call TRBJ2-4; 10 positions match TRBD2. V lost 1 base and J lost 6; bases outside the gene matches: 3. CDR1 and CDR2 from the germline V gene are DFQATT and SNEGSKA (reference sequence). The CDR3 loop spans 14 amino acids. CDR3 bases: TGCAGTGCTAGAGCGTTAGCGGGGGGAAACATTCAGTACTTC. Its protein product is CSARALAGGNIQYF.

This clonotype qualifies as large (0.1 to 1%). The gene calls are TRBV2 and TRBJ2-7; D uncertain. CDR3 length equals 12 residues. CDR1 and CDR2 (germline): SNHLY, FYNNEI. Trimming took off 1 base at V and 3 bases at J, with 4 bases between the two ends. CDR3 sequence reads: CASSEGDYEQYF. Written as DNA, the CDR3 is TGTGCCAGCAGTGAAGGGGACTACGAGCAGTACTTC.

This clonotype is judged medium-sized. The chain employs TRBV7-2 and TRBJ1-1, with D uncertain. Trimming left V 3 bases short and J 5 bases short, with 4 bases between. The CDR3 covers 11 residues. Germline CDR1 SGHTA, CDR2 FQGNSA. Here the CDR3 reads CASSFRTEAFF. The CDR3 DNA reads TGTGCCAGCAGCTTCCGGACTGAAGCTTTCTTT.

This clonotype is large. The chain is built from TRBV7-2 and TRBJ2-5; D might be TRBD1 (5 bases). CDR3 length: 16 amino acids. V was clipped by 1 base and J by 4 bases, with 16 bases between them. From germline, CDR1 is SGHTA and CDR2 FQGNSA. CDR3 loop: CASSLGVAWGLETQYF. CDR3 nucleotide sequence: TGTGCCAGCAGCTTAGGAGTAGCCTGGGGCCTAGAGACCCAGTACTTC.

By its share, this clonotype is large. The chain links TRBV27 to TRBJ2-3; unclear D gene. Germline V gives CDR1 MNHEY, CDR2 SMNVEV (reference sequence). V lost 3 bases, J lost 0 bases, and 10 bases lay in between. The CDR3 is 15 amino acids. The chain's CDR3 is CASSFELESTDTQYF. DNA for the CDR3: TGTGCCAGCAGTTTTGAGTTAGAAAGCACAGATACGCAGTATTTT.

Only a few counts were recorded for this clonotype. The chain recombines TRBV19 with TRBJ2-5; TRBD1 agrees at 11 bases. Losses at the gene ends were 6 bases for V and 3 bases for J; bases not matched to a gene: 9. Looked up from germline, CDR1 is LNHDA and CDR2 is SQIVND (reference sequence). The CDR3 is 16 amino acids. CDR3 sequence reads: CASSHRRGQGEETQYF. The DNA of the CDR3 is TGTGCCAGTAGCCATCGCCGGGGACAGGGGGAAGAGACCCAGTACTTC.

This clonotype has a handful of counts. The gene calls are TRBV14 and TRBJ2-3; a weak D match, TRBD2 (5 bases). From germline, CDR1 is SGHDN and CDR2 FVKESK. This CDR3 has 15 amino acids. The ends were cut back, 4 bases at V and 3 bases at J, with 14 bases in the middle. The CDR3 protein is CASSRLKLGTDTQYF. For the CDR3, the DNA is TGTGCCAGCAGCCGCCTAAAACTAGGAACAGATACGCAGTATTTT.

By sample share, this clonotype is medium-sized. This rearrangement joins TRBV7-9 to TRBJ2-7; D is uncertain. The CDR3 covers 13 residues. Deletions cut 4 bases from V and 7 bases from J, with 14 bases between. Per germline, CDR1 SEHNR and CDR2 FQNEAQ (reference sequence). The CDR3 coding sequence is TGTGCCAGCAGCTCCCAGTCATTTCAAGAGCAGTACTTC. This codes for CASSSQSFQEQYF.